These 9 T cell receptor beta chains share one sample of origin, sequenced in a study of T cells expressing NK-cell markers. No DNA is given; TCRdb re-called the 5' RACE reads and lists each CDR3 protein once. The sample's table shows roughly 430,000 distinct CDR3 sequences. The sample taken for sequencing was blood T cells: a sorted CD56 or NKG2C T cell subset, CD4+ or CD8+ T cells, or bulk PBMC T cells (not recorded which). The receptors shown here come from a woman between 18 and 75 years old in good health.

The rearrangement joins TRBV7-8 to TRBJ1-3; the TCRdb call, TRBD1, lacks DNA for checking. Germline V gene lookup returns CDR1 SGHVS and CDR2 FQNEAQ. The CDR3 extends over 14 amino acids. CDR3 amino acids: CASSSRRGGNTIYF.

The rearrangement joins TRBV7-8 to TRBJ1-6. This CDR3 comprises 15 residues. In germline, CDR1 is SGHVS, CDR2 FQNEAQ. The CDR3 reads CASSLPPRGLSPLHF.

J is TRBJ1-1 and V is TRBV7-2. CDR3 length: 14 residues. Germline-derived CDR1 and CDR2 are SGHTA and FQGNSA. The CDR3 loop is CASSLLRHSFGAFF.

This sequence joins TRBV20-1 and TRBJ1-4; checking the TCRdb D call of TRBD1 is not possible without DNA. The CDR3 has 13 residues. Germline assignment: CDR1 DFQATT and CDR2 SNEGSKA (reference sequence). CDR3 loop: CSAREQGTWKLFF.

This sequence joins TRBV4-2 and TRBJ1-5. The CDR3 runs 17 residues. Germline-derived CDR1 and CDR2 are LGHNA and YNFKEQ. The CDR3 loop reads CAVQKPQATPSNQPQHF.

The CDR3 is CASSSQSGLAQRGETQYF. The chain is built from TRBV11-2 and TRBJ2-5; there is no DNA to check the TCRdb D call of TRBD2. The CDR3 consists of 18 residues. Looked up from germline, CDR1 is SGHAT and CDR2 is FQNNGV.

The chain carries TRBV5-8 and TRBJ2-2; the TRBD1 assignment by TCRdb is unverifiable without DNA. Germline-derived CDR1 and CDR2 are SGHTS and YDEGEE. The CDR3 totals 13 residues. Here the CDR3 reads CASTQGAAGELFF.

The chain carries TRBV7-8 and TRBJ2-3; there is no DNA to check the TCRdb D call of TRBD1. This CDR3 comprises 14 residues. Looked up from germline, CDR1 is SGHVS and CDR2 is FQNEAQ. CDR3 in amino acids: CASSSGPATDTQYF.

The genes are TRBV29-1 and TRBJ1-1; the TCRdb call, TRBD1, lacks DNA for checking. The germline CDR1 and CDR2 sequences are SQVTM and ANQGSEA. This CDR3 comprises 13 residues. CDR3: CSVPMDRGYSAFF.